The clone carrying this TCR beta chain has a count of ten or more. The antigen remains undetermined. TCR beta cDNA libraries included unique molecular identifiers. TCRdb recomputed calls from the PCR reads with MiXCR, one row per CDR3 protein. The sample consists of about 560,000 distinct CDR3 sequences, 44% of them appearing once. The CDR3 runs to 15 residues. Germline V gives CDR1 SGHRS, CDR2 YFSETQ. V lost 4 bases to trimming and J lost 0 bases, with 13 bases between them. The entry originates in a study of post-analysis software for immune sequencing data. Whole-study context: Relapsing-remitting, secondary progressive and progressive-relapsing courses of multiple sclerosis were included.

Findings and limits, study-wide: TRBV5-6, TRBV5-1 and TRBV20-1 were among a handful of TRBV segments more frequent in patients than controls.

This TCR was recovered from a girl between 5 and 17 years old with multiple sclerosis. V and J are TRBV5-1 and TRBJ1-2; perhaps TRBD1 as D (6 bases). Sequencing was done on a sample of blood. The CDR3 DNA reads TGCGCCAGCAGCCTGGACAGCACACCTAACTATGGCTACACCTTC. Encoded protein: CASSLDSTPNYGYTF.